Listed below are T cell receptor beta chains from one sample, sequenced in a study of T cells in Graves' hyperthyroidism and ophthalmopathy. Each CDR3 protein is one row after TCRdb ran MiXCR on the multiplex PCR reads. The repertoire holds about 480,000 distinct CDR3 sequences, with about an eighth as singletons. The material sequenced was blood. Receptor source: a woman aged 18-29 years with Graves' hyperthyroidism. Each CDR3 is given with its conserved first and last residue. D genes are given only for firm matches. Clone size is shown for a subset of rows, as once, few, many or a class of expanded clone.

>TRBJ2-1|TRBV12-3/TRBV12-4|.|.
TGTGCCAGCACCCCGACCTCCTACAATGAGCAGTTCTTC
CASTPTSYNEQFF
>TRBJ2-7|TRBV12-5|.|TRBD2
TGTGCTAGTGGTTTGAGGGCTAGCGGGAGGAGATGGCGCTACGAGCAGTACTTC
CASGLRASGRRWRYEQYF
>TRBJ2-7|TRBV20-1|many|.
TGCAGTGCTAGAGGGGGGTATAGCCGGAGCGACGAGCAGTACTTC
CSARGGYSRSDEQYF
>TRBJ1-4|TRBV5-1|many|.
TGCGCCAGCAGCCAGGACGTCAATGAAAAACTGTTTTTT
CASSQDVNEKLFF
>TRBJ2-7|TRBV2|many|.
TGTGCCAGCACTGGGGCCCTCTACGAGCAGTACTTC
CASTGALYEQYF
>TRBJ2-7|TRBV10-3|.|TRBD2
TGTGCCATCAGTGAGTCGGAGCGGGAGGGCCTCTACGAGCAGTACTTC
CAISESEREGLYEQYF
>TRBJ2-2|TRBV6-1|few|TRBD1
TGTGCCAGCAGTGAAGCGAGGGACAGGGTAACCGGGGAGCTGTTTTTT
CASSEARDRVTGELFF
>TRBJ2-1|TRBV6-1|.|TRBD1
TGTGCCAGCAGTGAGGGGACAGGGGCGTTGGGTGTGCAGTTCTTC
CASSEGTGALGVQFF
>TRBJ2-5|TRBV30|many|.
TGTGCCTGGAGCGGCCCCGGTCCTTTTGGGGAGACCCAGTACTTC
CAWSGPGPFGETQYF
>TRBJ1-5|TRBV7-9|.|TRBD1
TGTGCCAGCAGCGCCGAGCCGGACAGGTCGGGGAGAGTTCCCCAGCATTTT
CASSAEPDRSGRVPQHF
>TRBJ1-1|TRBV3-1|many|.
TGTGCCAGCAGCCCCTACTATGGGGGGAACACTGAAGCTTTCTTT
CASSPYYGGNTEAFF
>TRBJ2-1|TRBV12-3/TRBV12-4|.|TRBD2
TGTGCCAGCAGTGGGACTAGCTTGTCCAATGAGCAGTTCTTC
CASSGTSLSNEQFF
>TRBJ1-1|TRBV27|many|.
TGTGCCAGTCATCGACGGATGAACACTGAAGCTTTCTTT
CASHRRMNTEAFF
>TRBJ1-1|TRBV15|many|.
TGTGCCACCAGCATGGCACGGGACACTGAAGCTTTCTTT
CATSMARDTEAFF
>TRBJ2-5|TRBV5-5|many|TRBD1
TGTGCCAGCAGGCAACCACAGGGGGCTGAGACCCAGTACTTC
CASRQPQGAETQYF
>TRBJ2-7|TRBV11-3|many|TRBD1
TGTGCCAGCAGCTTAGGGGGACAGAGCTACGAGCAGTACTTC
CASSLGGQSYEQYF
>TRBJ1-3|TRBV19|.|.
TGTGCCAGTAGTTTAACAGGGCCGGACGCTGGAAACACCATATATTTT
CASSLTGPDAGNTIYF
>TRBJ2-1|TRBV2|.|TRBD2
TGTGCCAGCAGTGTTGGGCTAGCGGGTATGTACAATGAGCAGTTCTTC
CASSVGLAGMYNEQFF
>TRBJ2-7|TRBV10-3|.|TRBD2
TGTGCCATCAGGAGCGGTACTAGCGGGAGGTGGGTCGAGCAGTACTTC
CAIRSGTSGRWVEQYF
>TRBJ2-3|TRBV5-1|.|TRBD2
TGCGCCAGCAGCTTGCAACGGGAGGTCACAAATACGCAGTATTTT
CASSLQREVTNTQYF
>TRBJ2-1|TRBV2|.|TRBD1
TGTGCCAGCAGTGTTGGGACAGGGGATTACAATGAGCAGTTCTTC
CASSVGTGDYNEQFF
>TRBJ1-1|TRBV9|many|.
TGTGCCAGCAGCGTAGGGGGGGCGATCACTGAAGCTTTCTTT
CASSVGGAITEAFF
>TRBJ2-7|TRBV6-1|many|.
TGTGCCAGCAGTTCCGCAAGTGCCTACGAGCAGTACTTC
CASSSASAYEQYF
>TRBJ1-5|TRBV7-6|.|.
TGTGCCAGCAGCCCCGAGACGGGCAATCAGCCCCAGCATTTT
CASSPETGNQPQHF
>TRBJ2-6|TRBV7-3|many|.
TGTGCCAGCAGCCCCGCCCCGACAGTCTCTGGGGCCAACGTCCTGACTTTC
CASSPAPTVSGANVLTF
>TRBJ1-1|TRBV5-6|few|TRBD1
TGTGCCAGCAGTCCCCGACAGGGGGTTACTGAAGCTTTCTTT
CASSPRQGVTEAFF
>TRBJ1-2|TRBV5-1|many|.
TGCGCCAGCAGCTCGAACAGGGTTTATGGCTACACCTTC
CASSSNRVYGYTF
>TRBJ2-7|TRBV18|many|.
TGTGCCAGCTCACCAGGCCACCGGGCAAAGCAGTACTTC
CASSPGHRAKQYF
>TRBJ1-3|TRBV12-3/TRBV12-4|many|.
TGTGCCAGCAGTCCCCCCGTGGGGTCTGGAAACACCATATATTTT
CASSPPVGSGNTIYF
>TRBJ2-3|TRBV3-1|.|.
TGTGCCAGCAGCCCCGGGACCCCGCAGGATACGCAGTATTTT
CASSPGTPQDTQYF
>TRBJ1-2|TRBV2|.|.
TGTGCCAGCAGTGAAGCGAATGGCTACACCTTC
CASSEANGYTF
>TRBJ2-7|TRBV6-2/TRBV6-3|many|.
TGTGCCAGCAGCCGCACGGGGGTTCACTACGAGCAGTACTTC
CASSRTGVHYEQYF
>TRBJ2-7|TRBV7-9|.|TRBD2
TGTGCCAGCAGCTACCCGGGACTAGCGGATACCTACGAGCAGTACTTC
CASSYPGLADTYEQYF
>TRBJ2-7|TRBV29-1|few|TRBD2
TGCAGCGTTGGACTAGCGGCTATCCAAAACCCCTACGAGCAGTACTTC
CSVGLAAIQNPYEQYF
>TRBJ1-1|TRBV2|.|TRBD1
TGTGCCAGCAGTAAGGGACAGGGGAGGGGAGTACTGAATGCTTTCTTT
CASSKGQGRGVLNAFF
>TRBJ1-4|TRBV30|.|.
TGTGCCTGGAGTGTACTGGGTAACCGAAATGAAAAACTGTTTTTT
CAWSVLGNRNEKLFF
>TRBJ1-3|TRBV12-3/TRBV12-4|many|TRBD1
TGTGCCAGCAGTTGGACAGGTCCCGGAAACACCATATATTTT
CASSWTGPGNTIYF
>TRBJ1-1|TRBV12-3/TRBV12-4|many|.
TGTGCCAGCAGTCTCCCGATGACTGAAGCTTTCTTT
CASSLPMTEAFF
>TRBJ2-3|TRBV6-1|many|.
TGTGCCAGCAGTGAAGGGACAAGGGATACAGATACGCAGTATTTT
CASSEGTRDTDTQYF
>TRBJ1-2|TRBV5-1|.|.
TGCGCCAGCAGCGGGAGCCGGGAGACCTATGGCTACACCTTC
CASSGSRETYGYTF
>TRBJ2-1|TRBV9|many|TRBD2
TGTGCCAGCAGCGGGACTAGCGGCCCAACCTACAATGAGCAGTTCTTC
CASSGTSGPTYNEQFF
>TRBJ2-7|TRBV19|many|TRBD2
TGTGCCAGTAGTTCCGGTAGCGGGAGTACTTACGAGCAGTACTTC
CASSSGSGSTYEQYF
>TRBJ1-2|TRBV20-1|.|.
TGCAGTGCTAGACAGCAGACTAACTATGGCTACACCTTC
CSARQQTNYGYTF
>TRBJ1-1|TRBV19|few|TRBD1
TGTGCCAGTAGTATCGGACAGGGGCCCACTGAAGCTTTCTTT
CASSIGQGPTEAFF
>TRBJ2-1|TRBV5-1|many|TRBD2
TGCGCCAGCAGCTATGCTAGCGGGAGAAATGAGCAGTTCTTC
CASSYASGRNEQFF
>TRBJ2-5|TRBV2|many|TRBD2
TGTGCCAGCAGTGAGGCAGCGGGAGGTAGACAAGAGACCCAGTACTTC
CASSEAAGGRQETQYF
>TRBJ1-1|TRBV19|many|.
TGTGCCAGTAGTATCTCCTTCGCTGCGATAGAAGAAGCTTTCTTT
CASSISFAAIEEAFF
>TRBJ2-1|TRBV28|many|TRBD2
TGTGCCAGCAGTTCGCCGGGACTAGCGGGAGGAGGGGATGAGCAGTTCTTC
CASSSPGLAGGGDEQFF
>TRBJ2-1|TRBV11-2|many|TRBD2
TGTGCCAGCAGCACAGGGGAACTAGCGGGAGGTGAGCAGTTCTTC
CASSTGELAGGEQFF
>TRBJ2-3|TRBV11-2|many|TRBD2
TGTGCCAGCAGCCTCAATAGCGGGATCGGAGCAGATACGCAGTATTTT
CASSLNSGIGADTQYF
>TRBJ1-1|TRBV20-1|.|.
TGCAGTGCTAGCGGATCGACTATGGGGCGGATAAACACTGAAGCTTTCTTT
CSASGSTMGRINTEAFF